This TCR beta chain was sequenced in a study of blood T cells in healthy people across ages. Through a sample-barcoded 5' primer and a J-beta primer mix, a second PCR was run for about 6 to 11 cycles. From the 5' RACE reads, TCRdb called clonotypes with MiXCR, one entry per CDR3 protein. The sample has roughly 700,000 distinct CDR3 sequences, 45% to 50% seen once. CDR1 and CDR2 (germline): MNHEY, SVGAGI. The CDR3 runs to 14 residues. The trim removed 7 bases at V and 0 bases at J, leaving 4 bases unmatched. This clonotype originated in a woman in her sixties or seventies in good health. The sequenced sample was blood. The V gene is TRBV6-5, the J gene TRBJ2-7; 9 bases are a match to TRBD1. The CDR3: CASTRDRVSYEQYF. The CDR3 nucleotides are TGTGCCAGCACCCGGGACAGGGTCTCCTACGAGCAGTACTTC.